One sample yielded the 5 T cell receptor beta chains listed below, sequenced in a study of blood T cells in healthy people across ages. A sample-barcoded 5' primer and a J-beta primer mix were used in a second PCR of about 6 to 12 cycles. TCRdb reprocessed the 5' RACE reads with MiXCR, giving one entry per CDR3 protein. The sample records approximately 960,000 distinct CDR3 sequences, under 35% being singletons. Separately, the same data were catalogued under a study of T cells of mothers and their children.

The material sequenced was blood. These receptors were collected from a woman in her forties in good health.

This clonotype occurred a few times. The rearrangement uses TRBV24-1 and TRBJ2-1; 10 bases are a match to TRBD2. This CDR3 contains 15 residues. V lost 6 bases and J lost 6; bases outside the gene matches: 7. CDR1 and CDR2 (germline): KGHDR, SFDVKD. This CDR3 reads CATSSEAGGRNEQFF. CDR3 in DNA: TGTGCCACCAGTTCCGAAGCGGGGGGGCGCAATGAGCAGTTCTTC.

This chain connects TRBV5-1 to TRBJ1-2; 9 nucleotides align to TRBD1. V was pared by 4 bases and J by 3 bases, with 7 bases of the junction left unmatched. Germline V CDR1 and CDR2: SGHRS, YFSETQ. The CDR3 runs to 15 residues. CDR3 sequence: CASSGGTGRYYGYTF. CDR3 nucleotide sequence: TGCGCCAGCAGCGGAGGGACAGGGCGATACTATGGCTACACCTTC.

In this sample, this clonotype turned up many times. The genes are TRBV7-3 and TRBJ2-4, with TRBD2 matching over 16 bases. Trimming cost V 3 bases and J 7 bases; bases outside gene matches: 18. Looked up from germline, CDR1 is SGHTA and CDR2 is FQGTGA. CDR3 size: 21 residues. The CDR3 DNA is TGTGCCAGCAGCTTCCCGCGGGCCCCCGGGACTAGCGGGGGGGCTGTGAACATTCAGTACTTC. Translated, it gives CASSFPRAPGTSGGAVNIQYF.

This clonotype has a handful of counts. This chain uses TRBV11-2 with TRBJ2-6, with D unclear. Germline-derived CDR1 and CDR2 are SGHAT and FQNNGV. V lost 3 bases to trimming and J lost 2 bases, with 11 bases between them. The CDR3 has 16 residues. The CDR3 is CASSLLESTGANVLTF. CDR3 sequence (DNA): TGTGCCAGCAGCTTGCTTGAATCGACTGGGGCCAACGTCCTGACTTTC.

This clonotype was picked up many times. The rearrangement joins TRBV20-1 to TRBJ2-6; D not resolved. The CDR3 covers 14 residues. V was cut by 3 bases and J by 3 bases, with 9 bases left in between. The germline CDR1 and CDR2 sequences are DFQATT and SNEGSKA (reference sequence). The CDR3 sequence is CSASIQVGANVLTF. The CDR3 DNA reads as TGCAGTGCTAGTATCCAGGTTGGGGCCAACGTCCTGACTTTC.